The entry below describes one TCR beta chain. Its matching antigen is unknown. This record comes from a study of shared clonotypes between healthy human individuals. Germline V lookup: CDR1 SGHVS, CDR2 FQNEAQ. Trimming left V 0 bases short and J 0 bases short, with 15 bases between. The length of the CDR3 is 18 residues. Selected positively for CCR7 and CD45RO-negative, naive CD8 cells excluded terminally differentiated effector memory CD45RA+ cells. The protocol was immunoSEQ multiplex PCR, while the TCRdb copy is restricted to in-frame clones and leaves out a portion. There are roughly 600,000 clones in the sample; nearly 98% occur only once, and around 0.3% lies in the top ten. Study-wide points: Naive subsets generally had larger estimated richness than memory subsets. Limitation of the genetic and exposure-history diversity represented came from the few donors.

The chain links TRBV7-8 to TRBJ2-4; D gene unclear. The sequence was collected from a man younger than 40 in good health. Sequencing was done on a sample of naive CD8+ T cells sorted from blood. CDR3 protein: CASSLASAEELAKNIQYF. The CDR3, as DNA: TGTGCCAGCAGCTTAGCATCCGCAGAAGAACTAGCCAAAAACATTCAGTACTTC.